These T cell receptor beta chains were read from a single sample in a study of shared clonotypes between healthy human individuals. This table comes from immunoSEQ multiplex PCR, and its TCRdb copy is limited to in-frame clones, with some not included. The data contain about 560,000 clones, around three quarters of them singletons. The sequenced sample consisted of PBMCs. Receptors originate from a woman aged 40 to 55 in good health. Some clones in this sample may be carry-over from other donors' samples. Both conserved end residues are part of each CDR3. The D gene is left open where the match is weak. Clone size is given for some rows only: seen once, a few or many times, or a class if the clone is expanded.

-,TRBV6-1,TRBJ1-1,-,CASSDLAEDTEAFF,TGTGCCAGCAGTGATCTTGCCGAGGACACTGAAGCTTTCTTT
many,TRBV10-2,TRBJ2-3,-,CASSESDTQYF,TGCGCCAGCAGTGAGTCGGATACGCAGTATTTT
-,TRBV5-6,TRBJ1-1,-,CASSLTDRATEAFF,TGTGCCAGCAGCTTAACGGACCGGGCCACTGAAGCTTTCTTT
-,TRBV21-1,TRBJ2-6,-,CASSLGRTGANVLTF,TGTGCCAGCAGCCTGGGACGGACTGGGGCCAACGTCCTGACTTTC
-,TRBV7-2,TRBJ2-7,-,CASSLALTAGGQYF,TGTGCCAGCAGCTTAGCGTTAACGGCTGGAGGGCAGTACTTC
once,TRBV11-2,TRBJ2-1,TRBD2,CASSPREGQFF,TGTGCCAGCAGCCCCCGGGAGGGCCAGTTCTTC
-,TRBV5-1,TRBJ2-7,-,CASSLYPDYEQYF,TGCGCCAGCAGCTTGTACCCGGACTACGAGCAGTACTTC
-,TRBV4-2,TRBJ2-7,TRBD2,CASSQEREGPYEQYF,TGTGCCAGCAGCCAGGAGCGGGAGGGCCCCTACGAGCAGTACTTC
-,TRBV30,TRBJ2-7,-,CAPPGPSIYERYF,TGTGCCCCGCCGGGACCGTCCATCTACGAGCGGTACTTC
-,TRBV18,TRBJ1-1,-,CASSLYTGTGTEAFF,TGTGCCAGCTCACTTTACACAGGGACGGGCACTGAAGCTTTCTTT